This is a list of T cell receptor beta chains from one sample in a study of T cell responses to AZD1222 COVID-19 vaccine. The table came from immunoSEQ multiplex PCR; TCRdb's copy has only in-frame clones and leaves some out. Of 110,000 to 150,000 clones listed, more than 70% are singletons. Source: peripheral blood, taken 28 days after the second AZD1222 dose. The source of these receptors is an adult who received the AZD1222 COVID-19 vaccine. Each CDR3 is given with its conserved first and last residue. Fields, in order: clone size, J gene, D gene, V gene, CDR3 DNA, CDR3 protein. D genes are given only for firm matches. Where a row states a size, it is once, few, many or the class of an expanded clone; other rows omit it.

>-|TRBJ1-6|TRBD1|TRBV19
TGTGCCAGTAGAACCGGACAGGGGGATAATTCACCCCTCCACTTT
CASRTGQGDNSPLHF
>-|TRBJ2-4|TRBD1|TRBV27
TGTGCCAGCAGTCCCATTCGGACAGGAAAAGAAAACATTCAGTACTTC
CASSPIRTGKENIQYF
>-|TRBJ2-3|-|TRBV2
TGTGCCAGCAGGGAACTCTTAACCACAGATACGCAGTATTTT
CASRELLTTDTQYF
>-|TRBJ2-7|-|TRBV4-1
TGCGCCAGCAGCCAAGGGGTAGGTACCTACGAGCAGTACTTC
CASSQGVGTYEQYF
>once|TRBJ2-1|-|TRBV27
TGTGCCAGCAGTTCGACCCCGGGAAATCCGTTCTTC
CASSSTPGNPFF
>-|TRBJ2-2|-|TRBV10-1
TGCGCCAGCAGTGTCCAGGCGCCCGGGGAGCTGTTTTTT
CASSVQAPGELFF
>-|TRBJ2-5|TRBD2|TRBV19
TGTGCCAGTAGTACCGCGGGAGCACAAGAGACCCAGTACTTC
CASSTAGAQETQYF
>-|TRBJ2-7|TRBD1|TRBV5-1
TGCGCCAGCAGCTTGGCAGGGACAGCCTACGAGCAGTACTTC
CASSLAGTAYEQYF
>-|TRBJ2-7|-|TRBV5-4
TGTGCCAGCAGCTTGGGGACTCCCTACGAGCAGTACTTC
CASSLGTPYEQYF
>few|TRBJ2-7|-|TRBV11-2
TGTGCCAGCAGCTTCACGGACAAAGGTACCTACGAGCAGTACTTC
CASSFTDKGTYEQYF
>-|TRBJ1-1|-|TRBV10-3
TGTGCCATCAGTGAGTCGAAGTCCCATGAAGCTTTCTTT
CAISESKSHEAFF
>many|TRBJ2-1|-|TRBV20-1
TGCAGTGCTAGTGCCGGAGGGAATTACTACAATGAGCAGTTCTTC
CSASAGGNYYNEQFF
>-|TRBJ1-1|-|TRBV7-2
TGTGCCAGCAGCTTAGGGCTAGTGAACACTGAAGCTTTCTTT
CASSLGLVNTEAFF
>-|TRBJ1-5|-|TRBV4-3
TGCGCCAGCAGCTTACGCTACACTAGTGACAGGTACGATCAGCCCCAGCATTTT
CASSLRYTSDRYDQPQHF
>-|TRBJ1-2|-|TRBV28
TGTGCCAGCAGTTTGGGGGGCTATGGCTACACCTTC
CASSLGGYGYTF
>-|TRBJ1-2|TRBD1|TRBV28
TGTGCCAGCAGCCTGGGACAGTATGGCTACACCTTC
CASSLGQYGYTF
>-|TRBJ1-3|-|TRBV7-2
TGTGCCAGCACCCTTGGGGTCGCGGGCGGAAACACCATATATTTT
CASTLGVAGGNTIYF
>-|TRBJ1-3|-|TRBV6-2/TRBV6-3
TGTGCCAGCAGTTACACCGGGGGAAACACCATATATTTT
CASSYTGGNTIYF
>-|TRBJ2-6|-|TRBV7-3
TGTGCCAGCAGCTTAATGGTCGCTGGGGCCAACGTCCTGACTTTC
CASSLMVAGANVLTF
>-|TRBJ2-5|-|TRBV11-2
TGTGCCAGCAGCCCCGAGGGGGGGCGCAAGGAGACCCAGTACTTC
CASSPEGGRKETQYF
>once|TRBJ1-4|-|TRBV7-6
TGTGCCAGCAGCTTAGGAGTGGGGAGGGCCGACCGGGGTGAAAAACTGTTTTTT
CASSLGVGRADRGEKLFF
>-|TRBJ1-5|-|TRBV7-9
TGTGCCAGCAGCCCCTATGGAGGTAGCAATCAGCCCCAGCATTTT
CASSPYGGSNQPQHF
>once|TRBJ2-2|TRBD2|TRBV4-3
TGCGCCAGCAGCCAGCTTAGGGGGACGGGAGGGGCCGGGGAGCTGTTTTTT
CASSQLRGTGGAGELFF
>few|TRBJ2-7|TRBD1|TRBV19
TGTGCCAGTAGTATCCTCCCTTCGGGGACAGGGGTTTACGAGCAGTACTTC
CASSILPSGTGVYEQYF
>few|TRBJ1-1|-|TRBV7-8
TGTGCCAGCAGCTTAGAAAATGGAAAGAAGAGTGAAGCTTTCTTT
CASSLENGKKSEAFF
>-|TRBJ2-7|-|TRBV5-1
TGCGCCAGCAGCTTGGCCGGGACACCAACCTACGAGCAGTACTTC
CASSLAGTPTYEQYF